This TCR beta chain is from a study of blood T cell repertoires in COVID-19. Across the study: From T cells, B-cell-depleted T cells, or PBMCs came the material, which was cDNA or gDNA.

Produced via immunoSEQ multiplex PCR; TCRdb's table is partial and in-frame only. The data show roughly 260,000 clones, around 90% seen once. Donors were grouped by their self-reported clinical history. This clone has just a few counts. What was sequenced was PBMCs or T cells enriched from blood (not recorded which). This receptor was identified in a woman younger than 45 with acute COVID-19.

The CDR3 region has the DNA TGTGCCAGCTCGGGGGCCTACAATGAGCAGTTCTTC. This encodes CASSGAYNEQFF. This rearrangement joins TRBV6-5 to TRBJ2-1; D is possibly TRBD2 (6 bases). This CDR3 contains 12 residues. V was pared by 8 bases and J by 2 bases, with 7 bases between. Germline CDR1 is MNHEY and CDR2 is SVGAGI.